This record looks at one T cell receptor beta chain sequence and its context. What it binds is not known. The record originates from a study of cytomegalovirus exposure and HLA in healthy donors. Study information: In a later analysis, the roughly 130 validation repertoires were reported to have used the same platform as the roughly 600 first-cohort repertoires. Study-wide findings and caveats: Fewer than 200 TCR beta chains were listed as cytomegalovirus-associated. Published work reported that the classifier diagnosed cytomegalovirus status with high specificity and sensitivity.

The CDR3 spans 13 residues. V shed 6 bases and J 6 bases; nucleotides not matched to a gene: 7. Germline V gene data show CDR1 as MRHNA and CDR2 as SNTAGT. The assay was immunoSEQ multiplex PCR, and TCRdb's table has in-frame clones only and misses some. The sample has 150,000 to 200,000 clones, about 88% seen once; the top ten hold around 3%. V is TRBV6-4 and J is TRBJ1-2, with TRBD1 matching over 7 bases. This TCR was sampled from a man in his late teens or twenties in good health and CMV-seronegative. The material sequenced was PBMCs. The CDR3 is CASRMTGTHGYTF. As DNA, the CDR3 is TGTGCCAGCAGGATGACAGGGACCCATGGCTACACCTTC.